This passage covers 25 T cell receptor beta chains from one sample sequenced in a study of T cell repertoires in cytomegalovirus infection. Their recognized antigens are unknown. Each CDR3 protein is one row after TCRdb ran MiXCR on the reads. The table has some 320,000 distinct CDR3 sequences, almost 30% seen once. This specimen consisted of cultured PBMCs, obtained from culture after CMV antigen stimulation. The receptors shown here come from a human donor in good health (CMV status not recorded). Some clones in this sample may be carry-over from other donors' samples.

There are many counts of this clonotype. The chain uses TRBV5-1 and TRBJ1-1; 9 bases match TRBD1. Germline CDR1 is SGHRS and CDR2 is YFSETQ. The junction had 9 bases not matched to a gene; V was cut back by 5 bases and J by 4 bases. CDR3 length: 15 residues. The CDR3 protein is CASSDTGGWGTEAFF. CDR3 DNA sequence: TGCGCCAGCAGTGATACAGGGGGCTGGGGCACTGAAGCTTTCTTT.

This clonotype was observed a few times. The V gene is TRBV27, the J gene TRBJ1-1, with a tentative D call TRBD1 (5 bases). Germline CDR1 reads MNHEY; CDR2 reads SMNVEV (reference sequence). With 1 base removed from V and 4 bases from J, the gap between germline ends came to 13 bases. This CDR3 has 15 residues. CDR3 DNA: TGTGCCAGCAGTTTATATCAAGGAGGGGTCACTGAAGCTTTCTTT. Translating gives CASSLYQGGVTEAFF.

The chain combines TRBV19 with TRBJ1-5; D possibly corresponds to TRBD1 (5 bases). CDR3 length: 21 residues. Trimming took off 5 bases at V and 0 bases at J, with 29 bases between the two ends. CDR1 is LNHDA and CDR2 is SQIVND in the germline V gene (reference sequence). The CDR3 region is CASSGLPVARDETYSNQPQHF. The CDR3 DNA reads as TGTGCCAGTAGTGGTCTTCCCGTCGCCCGGGACGAAACGTATAGCAATCAGCCCCAGCATTTT.

This chain uses TRBV7-9 with TRBJ2-5; 12 bases are shared with TRBD1. The trim removed 4 bases at V and 5 bases at J, leaving 11 bases unmatched. The CDR3 is 17 amino acids. Germline CDR1 reads SEHNR; CDR2 reads FQNEAQ (reference sequence). CDR3 loop: CASSSGTGGVGYETQYF. CDR3 in DNA: TGTGCCAGCAGCTCCGGGACAGGGGGCGTTGGGTATGAGACCCAGTACTTC.

This sequence joins TRBV27 and TRBJ2-3, with 12 bases lining up with TRBD2. Germline V gene sequence: CDR1 MNHEY, CDR2 SMNVEV (reference sequence). This CDR3 region has 15 residues. Losses at the gene ends were 6 bases for V and 4 bases for J; bases not matched to a gene: 5. CDR3 bases: TGTGCCAGCAGGCCTAGCGGGGGGGGGGCAGATACGCAGTATTTT. It translates to CASRPSGGGADTQYF.

This clonotype was seen a handful of times. The chain recombines TRBV27 with TRBJ1-5, with D perhaps matching TRBD1 (6 bases). V was pared by 5 bases and J by 0 bases, with 11 bases between. The germline gives CDR1 MNHEY, CDR2 SMNVEV (reference sequence). CDR3 length: 15 amino acids. The CDR3 DNA reads TGTGCCAGCAGTGCGTACAGGGATAGCAATCAGCCCCAGCATTTT. Protein product: CASSAYRDSNQPQHF.

In this sample, this clonotype turned up many times. J is TRBJ1-6 and V is TRBV7-9; 9 bases are a match to TRBD1. The germline V gene has CDR1 SEHNR and CDR2 FQNEAQ (reference sequence). This CDR3 is 15 amino acids long. J lost 10 bases, V lost 5 bases, and 9 bases had no gene match. The CDR3 DNA follows: TGTGCCAGCAGCATACAGGGGGCGAAAGGGTCACCCCTCCACTTT. This translates into CASSIQGAKGSPLHF.

The chain joins TRBV6-5 to TRBJ1-4, with 8 bases lining up with TRBD1. The CDR3 consists of 14 residues. Germline V gene sequence: CDR1 MNHEY, CDR2 SVGAGI. J gave up 7 bases and V 5 bases, and 6 bases lay outside the gene matches. CDR3 DNA sequence: TGTGCCAGCAGTCCGACAGGGGCGGTTGAAAAACTGTTTTTT. This codes for CASSPTGAVEKLFF.

This clonotype was seen repeatedly, ten times or more. The CDR3 here is CASRRQGTEAFF. CDR3 in DNA: TGTGCCAGTAGGCGACAGGGGACTGAAGCTTTCTTT. The chain carries TRBV19 and TRBJ1-1; 8 bases fit TRBD1. V lost 6 bases and J lost 5; bases outside the gene matches: 2. The CDR3 runs to 12 residues. The germline V gene has CDR1 LNHDA and CDR2 SQIVND (reference sequence).

The rearrangement links TRBV7-9 to TRBJ1-3, with 10 bases fitting TRBD1. The CDR3 has 14 amino acids. The trim removed 4 bases at V and 11 bases at J, leaving 8 bases unmatched. The V gene's germline CDR1 is SEHNR and CDR2 FQNEAQ (reference sequence). Here the CDR3 reads CASSSRQGAGAIYF. The CDR3 bases are TGTGCCAGCAGCTCGCGACAGGGGGCAGGCGCCATATATTTT.

A few counts support this clonotype. CDR3 region: CASNPGRGRRDTEAFF. In DNA form, the CDR3 reads TGTGCCAGCAACCCGGGGAGGGGTAGAAGGGACACTGAAGCTTTCTTT. J is TRBJ1-1 and V is TRBV27, with a possible D match to TRBD1 (5 bases). Trimming left V 7 bases short and J 3 bases short, with 21 bases between. Per germline, CDR1 MNHEY and CDR2 SMNVEV (reference sequence). The CDR3 length is 16 residues.

The rearrangement joins TRBV10-3 to TRBJ1-5; 9 positions match TRBD1. Germline-derived CDR1 and CDR2 are ENHRY and SYGVKD. V dropped 10 bases and J dropped 0; count of bases not matched to a gene: 4. This CDR3 has 14 amino acids. DNA of the CDR3: TGTGCCAGCCGGACAGGGGATAGCAATCAGCCCCAGCATTTT. It translates to CASRTGDSNQPQHF.

DNA of the CDR3: TGTGCCAGCAGCTTGGCTTCTAGCAATCAGCCCCAGCATTTT. Protein: CASSLASSNQPQHF. The chain combines TRBV5-6 with TRBJ1-5; no clear D. Looked up from germline, CDR1 is SGHDT and CDR2 is YYEEEE. CDR3 length: 14 residues. Trimming shortened V by 0 bases and J by 0 bases, and 4 bases separated the two germline ends.

In the case of this clonotype: Given a much more abundant clone one base away, this may be a read error. The rearrangement joins TRBV4-1 to TRBJ2-2; TRBD1 matches 7 bases. CDR1 MGHRA and CDR2 YSYEKL come from the germline V gene. CDR3 length equals 17 residues. This CDR3 is CASSQLPPGQNTGELLF. CDR3 DNA: TGCGCCAGCAGCCAACTACCGCCGGGACAGAACACCGGGGAGCTGCTTTTT.

CDR3 sequence: CASSAQGSGNTIYF. CDR3 nucleotide sequence: TGTGCCAGCAGCGCCCAGGGGTCTGGAAACACCATATATTTT. The chain joins TRBV7-2 to TRBJ1-3; D possibly corresponds to TRBD1 (6 bases). V was trimmed by 5 bases and J by 1 base, leaving 9 bases between them. The CDR3 consists of 14 residues. CDR1 is SGHTA and CDR2 is FQGNSA in the germline V gene.

The chain recombines TRBV6-6 with TRBJ2-7; unclear D gene. The CDR3 totals 14 residues. Germline V gene data show CDR1 as MNHNY and CDR2 as SVGAGI (reference sequence). V lost 4 bases and J lost 2, with 12 bases in between. The CDR3 nucleotides are TGTGCCAGCAGTTTTGGAACCTCGACCTACGAGCAGTACTTC. Its protein is CASSFGTSTYEQYF.

This chain connects TRBV7-9 to TRBJ1-2; the match to TRBD1 covers 7 bases. V was pared by 5 bases and J by 0 bases, with 9 bases of the junction left unmatched. The germline V gene has CDR1 SEHNR and CDR2 FQNEAQ (reference sequence). This CDR3 spans 16 amino acids. CDR3 loop: CASSPPGQPANYGYTF. The CDR3 DNA reads TGTGCCAGCAGCCCACCGGGACAGCCAGCTAACTATGGCTACACCTTC. The full variable domain, completed using reference TRBV7-9 and TRBJ1-2, is DTGVSQNPRHKITKRGQNVTFRCDPISEHNRLYWYRQTLGQGPEFLTYFQNEAQLEKSRLLSDRFSAERPKGSFSTLEIQRTEQGDSAMYLCASSPPGQPANYGYTFGSGTRLTVV.

This rearrangement joins TRBV6-2 or TRBV6-3 to TRBJ1-2; D is possibly TRBD1 (5 bases). The CDR3 spans 17 residues. CDR1 and CDR2 (germline): MNHEY, SVGEGT. V was shortened by 2 bases and J by 3 bases, with 19 bases between the two germline ends. CDR3 DNA sequence: TGTGCCAGCAGTTACAGTCGGGCAGGGCAGGAGGACTATGGCTACACCTTC. Protein sequence: CASSYSRAGQEDYGYTF.

This clonotype was seen a few times. The V and J genes are TRBV7-9 and TRBJ2-7; maybe TRBD2 (6 bases). V lost 5 bases, J lost 4 bases, and 18 bases lay in between. This CDR3 contains 15 residues. The germline CDR1 and CDR2 sequences are SEHNR and FQNEAQ (reference sequence). The CDR3 reads CASSPRSSGAYEQYF. Written as DNA, the CDR3 is TGTGCCAGCAGCCCCCGTAGTAGCGGTGCATACGAGCAGTACTTC.

The chain is built from TRBV20-1 and TRBJ2-5; D call uncertain. This CDR3 is 11 amino acids long. The germline gives CDR1 DFQATT, CDR2 SNEGSKA (reference sequence). Trimming stripped 0 bases from V and 5 bases from J, with 4 bases between. The CDR3 DNA follows: TGCAGTGCTAGAGATCGCGAGACCCAGTACTTC. Amino acid sequence: CSARDRETQYF.

The chain combines TRBV19 with TRBJ1-6, with 9 bases that match TRBD1. Germline values: CDR1 LNHDA, CDR2 SQIVND (reference sequence). The CDR3 is 14 amino acids. V gave up 7 bases and J gave up 9 bases; unmatched junction bases: 7. CDR3 in amino acids: CASNPGQGSSPLHF. The CDR3 region has the DNA TGTGCCAGTAACCCGGGACAGGGTAGTTCACCCCTCCACTTT.

The rearrangement links TRBV7-9 to TRBJ1-4; 8 nucleotides align to TRBD1. Germline-derived CDR1 and CDR2 are SEHNR and FQNEAQ (reference sequence). The CDR3 is 17 residues long. Unmatched junction bases numbered 13, after V lost 3 bases and J lost 7 bases. The CDR3 coding sequence is TGTGCCAGCAGCTTCAGGGACAGGAACGAAATGGGTGAAAAACTGTTTTTT. Encoded protein: CASSFRDRNEMGEKLFF.

The chain links TRBV6-5 to TRBJ1-2; a weak D match, TRBD1 (6 bases). Germline V gene sequence: CDR1 MNHEY, CDR2 SVGAGI. Trimming took off 5 bases at V and 8 bases at J, with 15 bases between the two ends. The CDR3 covers 13 residues. The CDR3 spells CASSPWTVKGYTF. CDR3 bases: TGTGCCAGCAGTCCATGGACAGTTAAAGGCTACACCTTC.

This clonotype was counted only a few times. This chain joins TRBV7-9 and TRBJ1-6; 7 nucleotides align to TRBD1. The germline V gene has CDR1 SEHNR and CDR2 FQNEAQ (reference sequence). Trimming cost V 3 bases and J 8 bases; bases outside gene matches: 7. This CDR3 is 15 amino acids long. The CDR3 reads CASSLPRGNHSPLHF. DNA of the CDR3: TGTGCCAGCAGCTTGCCCAGGGGGAACCATTCACCCCTCCACTTT.

This clonotype was recorded a few times. The limits of the CDR3 on the DNA are not certain, so only TCRdb's listed CDR3 is given. The chain employs TRBV20-1 and TRBJ1-4; TRBD1, the D gene given by the table, was not confirmed from the DNA. The germline CDR1 and CDR2 sequences are DFQATT and SNEGSKA (reference sequence). A total of 17 residues make up the CDR3, ends included. CDR3 in amino acids: CSAEFRFGDITNEKLFF.